Presented here are 16 T cell receptor beta chains from one specimen sequenced in a study of blood T cell repertoires in COVID-19. Profiled with immunoSEQ multiplex PCR; TCRdb holds only in-frame clones, not every one. The data hold about 230,000 clones, with around 80% observed a single time. The sequencing input was peripheral blood. Receptor source: a woman aged 40 to 50 who had recovered from COVID-19.

This clone was seen a single time. The rearrangement joins TRBV7-2 to TRBJ1-2; a possible D gene is TRBD1 (6 bases). Per the germline V gene, CDR1 is SGHTA and CDR2 is FQGNSA. Trimming removed 0 bases from V and 7 bases from J, with 12 bases in between. This CDR3 comprises 14 residues. The CDR3 DNA follows: TGTGCCAGCAGCTTAGCGACAGGTCTGCTTGGCTACACCTTC. Protein product: CASSLATGLLGYTF.

This chain uses TRBV11-3 with TRBJ2-1; TRBD2 matches 10 bases. The CDR3 length is 17 residues. Germline loops: CDR1 SGHNT, CDR2 YENEEA. Germline trimming cut 2 bases from V and 3 bases from J; bases unmatched to any gene: 7. This CDR3 reads CASSLLPIAGGYNEQFF. The DNA for the CDR3 is TGTGCCAGCAGCTTACTCCCAATAGCGGGGGGCTACAATGAGCAGTTCTTC. Using reference TRBV11-3 and TRBJ2-1 for the parts outside the CDR3, the full variable domain is EAGVVQSPRYKIIEKKQPVAFWCNPISGHNTLYWYLQNLGQGPELLIRYENEEAVDDSQLPKDRFSAERLKGVDSTLKIQPAELGDSAVYLCASSLLPIAGGYNEQFFGPGTRLTVL.

V gene TRBV6-5 combines with J gene TRBJ2-3; 9 nucleotides match TRBD2. This CDR3 is 15 amino acids long. J was trimmed by 4 bases and V by 4 bases; bases with no gene match: 6. Per germline, CDR1 MNHEY and CDR2 SVGAGI. CDR3 in DNA: TGTGCCAGCAGTTCCCCAGCGGGGGGCGCAGATACGCAGTATTTT. Protein: CASSSPAGGADTQYF.

This clone was recorded once. This chain links TRBV6-2 or TRBV6-3 with TRBJ2-3; 10 positions agree with TRBD2. The CDR3 loop spans 15 amino acids. Trimming removed 3 bases from V and 5 bases from J; junction bases left unmatched: 5. Looked up from germline, CDR1 is MNHEY and CDR2 is SVGEGT. The CDR3 DNA reads TGTGCCAGCAGTTATCTAGCGGGGGCCGTAGATACGCAGTATTTT. Its protein is CASSYLAGAVDTQYF.

This chain uses TRBV29-1 with TRBJ1-1; D ambiguous. The germline V gene encodes CDR1 SQVTM and CDR2 ANQGSEA. This CDR3 has 14 residues. V lost 6 bases to trimming and J lost 7 bases, with 21 bases between them. CDR3 coding DNA: TGCAGCGTGAACAGAAAGGAACATAGGAATGAAGCTTTCTTT. Translated, it gives CSVNRKEHRNEAFF.

The V gene is TRBV9, the J gene TRBJ1-3; 9 bases align to TRBD1. The V gene end was trimmed by 0 bases and the J gene end by 0 bases; junction bases not matched to a gene: 4. CDR1 and CDR2 (germline): SGDLS, YYNGEE. This CDR3 spans 17 amino acids. For the CDR3, the DNA is TGTGCCAGCAGCGTAGCTACAGGGGGCAGCTCTGGAAACACCATATATTTT. Translated: CASSVATGGSSGNTIYF.

V is TRBV2 and J is TRBJ1-6, with D maybe TRBD1 (6 bases). The CDR3 loop spans 19 amino acids. V lost 6 bases and J 5 bases, leaving 26 bases between the germline ends. CDR1 SNHLY and CDR2 FYNNEI come from the germline V gene. The chain's CDR3 is CASSEHQYRETKNNSPLHF. In DNA form, the CDR3 reads TGTGCCAGCAGCGAACATCAATACAGGGAAACCAAGAATAATTCACCCCTCCACTTT.

This chain connects TRBV6-6 to TRBJ1-6; a weak D match, TRBD1 (6 bases). CDR1 is MNHNY, CDR2 SVGAGI, per germline (reference sequence). V was trimmed by 5 bases and J by 3 bases, leaving 17 bases between them. The CDR3 runs to 17 residues. The CDR3 DNA sequence: TGTGCCAGCAGTCAGAACAGGGCCGGGGACTATAATTCACCCCTCCACTTT. Amino acid sequence: CASSQNRAGDYNSPLHF.

The J gene is TRBJ2-5, the V gene TRBV5-1; possible D gene TRBD1, 5 bases. Trimming shortened V by 4 bases and J by 9 bases, and 19 bases separated the two germline ends. The germline V gene has CDR1 SGHRS and CDR2 YFSETQ. The CDR3 consists of 14 residues. Written as DNA, the CDR3 is TGCGCCAGCAGCCTACCGACAGATGCCTTGCCCCAGTACTTC. Its protein product is CASSLPTDALPQYF.

The genes are TRBV4-1 and TRBJ1-3; D gene unclear. The CDR3 covers 15 residues. Germline CDR1 reads MGHRA; CDR2 reads YSYEKL. Trimming left V 0 bases short and J 0 bases short, with 6 bases between. This chain's CDR3 is CASSQDSSSGNTIYF. DNA for the CDR3: TGCGCCAGCAGCCAAGATAGCTCCTCTGGAAACACCATATATTTT.

This clone showed up just a few times. V is TRBV12-5 and J is TRBJ2-2, with TRBD2 matching over 9 bases. After removal of 5 bases from V and 6 bases from J, the junction contained 4 bases not matched to a gene. The germline V gene has CDR1 LGHNT and CDR2 FRNRAP. This CDR3 contains 14 residues. The chain's CDR3 is CASGQGLASGELFF. Here the CDR3 DNA reads TGTGCTAGTGGTCAGGGACTAGCATCCGGGGAGCTGTTTTTT.

The rearrangement links TRBV6-1 to TRBJ2-7, with D possibly TRBD1 on 5 matching bases. V dropped 3 bases and J dropped 4 bases, with 16 bases sitting between them. CDR1 MNHNS and CDR2 SASEGT come from the germline V gene. This CDR3 comprises 15 residues. This CDR3 reads CASSEGQNPFYEQYF. CDR3 nucleotide sequence: TGTGCCAGCAGTGAGGGGCAAAATCCTTTTTACGAGCAGTACTTC.

In its sample, this clone was seen once. The rearrangement links TRBV6-6 to TRBJ2-3; possible D gene TRBD1, 6 bases. This CDR3 is built from 13 residues. Trimming shortened V by 8 bases and J by 0 bases, and 9 bases separated the two germline ends. CDR1 is MNHNY and CDR2 is SVGAGI in the germline V gene (reference sequence). For the CDR3, the DNA is TGTGCCAGCGAACAGGGCAGCACAGATACGCAGTATTTT. Translation: CASEQGSTDTQYF.

This clone appeared a few times. The chain links TRBV7-2 to TRBJ2-3, with 7 bases matching TRBD2. The CDR3 has 15 residues. The trim removed 4 bases at V and 2 bases at J, leaving 6 bases unmatched. Germline loops: CDR1 SGHTA, CDR2 FQGNSA. The CDR3 is CASSYSGTNTDTQYF. CDR3 DNA sequence: TGTGCCAGCAGCTACTCCGGGACTAACACAGATACGCAGTATTTT. Together with reference TRBV7-2 and TRBJ2-3, the CDR3 gives the full variable domain: GAGVSQSPSNKVTEKGKDVELRCDPISGHTALYWYRQSLGQGLEFLIYFQGNSAPDKSGLPSDRFSAERTGGSVSTLTIQRTQQEDSAVYLCASSYSGTNTDTQYFGPGTRLTVL.

The chain uses TRBV3-1 (or the pseudogene TRBV3-2) and TRBJ2-3; 11 bases map to TRBD2. V shed 4 bases, J shed 0 bases, and the junction held 6 bases outside the gene matches. The CDR3 consists of 17 residues. CDR1 and CDR2 (germline): LGHDT, YNNKEL (reference sequence). DNA for the CDR3: TGTGCCAGCAGCCCCTCGGGGACTAGCGGTAGCACAGATACGCAGTATTTT. It codes for CASSPSGTSGSTDTQYF.

The J gene is TRBJ1-5, the V gene TRBV18; 9 bases align to TRBD1. This CDR3 is 14 amino acids long. Germline CDR1 and CDR2: KGHSH and LQKENI. V dropped 5 bases and J dropped 5; count of bases not matched to a gene: 4. The CDR3 DNA sequence: TGTGCCAGCTCATCGGGACAGGGATATCAGCCCCAGCATTTT. The encoded protein is CASSSGQGYQPQHF.